Below are 29 T cell receptor beta chains sequenced from a single sample in a study of metastatic and nonmetastatic thyroid tumors (dated by TCRdb to the early 2020s). No patient had received any treatment before thyroid surgery. Libraries were built with PCR. The instrument given in TCRdb is Illumina HiSeq 4000. TCRdb ran its own pipeline on the public reads, namely fastp trimming at Q25 and MiXCR clone calling, and kept in-frame beta chains. A total of about 25,000 clones appear in this sample, roughly 19% of them only once. The ten largest clones represent 20% to 30% of the sample. Sequencing was performed on blood. These receptors originate from a male donor with papillary thyroid cancer or a benign thyroid nodule (not recorded which). Some clones in this sample may be carry-over from other donors' samples.

A note on this clone: The junction departs from germline at one end; a sequencing error may be responsible. This sequence joins TRBV7-6 and TRBJ2-7; D perhaps matches TRBD1 (6 bases). The CDR3 covers 16 residues. CDR1 is SGHVS and CDR2 is FNYEAQ in the germline V gene. The CDR3 DNA sequence: TGTGCCCGCAGCTTAGGGCGGGCAGGGGAAGTCTACGAGCAGTACTTC. Amino acid sequence: CARSLGRAGEVYEQYF. Full variable domain (outside the CDR3, taken from reference TRBV7-6 and TRBJ2-7): GAGVSQSPRYKVTKRGQDVALRCDPISGHVSLYWYRQALGQGPEFLTYFNYEAQQDKSGLPNDRFSAERPEGSISTLTIQRTEQRDSAMYRCARSLGRAGEVYEQYFGPGTRLTVT.

Worth noting for this clone: Other DNA sequences of this sample code for an identical CDR3. The rearrangement uses TRBV6-1 and TRBJ2-2, with no clear D. Germline lookup yields CDR1 MNHNS and CDR2 SASEGT. The CDR3 extends over 14 amino acids. V lost 6 bases and J 15 bases, leaving 23 bases between the germline ends. CDR3 coding DNA: TGTGCCAGCAGAGGTGGTATGCACACCGGTGAGTTGTTTTTT. Encoded protein: CASRGGMHTGELFF.

The chain joins TRBV4-3 to TRBJ2-1; possible D gene TRBD2, 5 bases. The germline V gene has CDR1 LGHNA and CDR2 YSLEER. The CDR3 runs 14 residues. Trimming removed 3 bases at V and 5 bases at J, with 11 bases between. The CDR3 sequence is CASSQERAHNEQFF. The CDR3 nucleotides are TGCGCCAGCAGCCAGGAGAGGGCCCACAATGAGCAGTTCTTC.

This clone was detected ten times or more. The chain couples TRBV28 to TRBJ1-1; 9 bases map to TRBD1. This CDR3 has 14 residues. V shed 3 bases, J shed 5 bases, and the junction held 4 bases outside the gene matches. The germline CDR1 and CDR2 sequences are MDHEN and SYDVKM. The CDR3, as DNA: TGTGCCAGCAGTTTTAACAGGGGGCAGACTGAAGCTTTCTTT. Encoded protein: CASSFNRGQTEAFF.

The sample holds many counts of this clone. This chain joins TRBV6-2 or TRBV6-3 and TRBJ2-6; unclear D gene. Trimming pared 2 bases from V and 0 bases from J, leaving 2 bases between. This CDR3 contains 14 residues. Germline V gives CDR1 MNHEY, CDR2 SVGEGT. The CDR3 coding sequence is TGTGCCAGCAGTTACAACTCTGGGGCCAACGTCCTGACTTTC. It translates to CASSYNSGANVLTF.

V usage is TRBV18 and J usage is TRBJ1-1, with a tentative D call TRBD1 (6 bases). The V and J ends lost 2 bases and 1 base respectively, with 14 bases between them. This CDR3 has 16 amino acids. Looked up from germline, CDR1 is KGHSH and CDR2 is LQKENI. CDR3 amino acids: CASSPSSRGSNTEAFF. CDR3 nucleotides: TGTGCCAGCTCACCATCGAGCAGGGGTTCGAACACTGAAGCTTTCTTT.

This clone is termed medium-sized. This chain joins TRBV6-2 or TRBV6-3 and TRBJ2-2, with 10 bases that match TRBD2. Germline CDR1 MNHEY, CDR2 SVGEGT. CDR3 length: 15 amino acids. V shed 2 bases, J shed 4 bases, and the junction held 1 base outside the gene matches. The CDR3 protein is CASSYSGRATGELFF. The CDR3 nucleotides are TGTGCCAGCAGTTACAGCGGGAGGGCCACCGGGGAGCTGTTTTTT.

This clone was counted ten times or more. The chain couples TRBV6-1 to TRBJ1-1; possible D gene TRBD1, 6 bases. V was trimmed by 6 bases and J by 5 bases, leaving 13 bases between them. CDR1 and CDR2 from the germline V gene are MNHNS and SASEGT. This CDR3 comprises 13 residues. The CDR3 DNA is TGTGCCAGCAGGAGGACAGAGGGGACTGAAGCTTTCTTT. Translated, it gives CASRRTEGTEAFF.

The rearrangement joins TRBV11-2 to TRBJ2-2; 7 bases agree with TRBD1. J lost 0 bases, V lost 5 bases, and 15 bases had no gene match. Looked up from germline, CDR1 is SGHAT and CDR2 is FQNNGV. This CDR3 comprises 19 residues. The CDR3 DNA reads TGTGCCAGCAGCCCACTGGGACAGTCCTTTCGAACGAACACCGGGGAGCTGTTTTTT. Protein sequence: CASSPLGQSFRTNTGELFF.

This clone came up many times. V gene TRBV29-1 combines with J gene TRBJ2-5; TRBD1 aligns across 9 bases. This CDR3 is built from 14 residues. CDR1 SQVTM and CDR2 ANQGSEA come from the germline V gene. After removal of 5 bases from V and 5 bases from J, the junction contained 9 bases not matched to a gene. As DNA, the CDR3 is TGCAGCGTTATTTCCGGGACAGGGCGGGAGACCCAGTACTTC. The encoded protein is CSVISGTGRETQYF.

This clone was seen ten or more times. The chain links TRBV20-1 to TRBJ1-1; D is unclear. CDR1 is DFQATT and CDR2 is SNEGSKA in the germline V gene (reference sequence). The CDR3 spans 15 residues. Trimming cost V 4 bases and J 5 bases, with 20 bases left between them. For the CDR3, the DNA is TGCAGTGCTAAAAACCCGGGCCCCCTCCGGACTGAAGCTTTCTTT. Its protein is CSAKNPGPLRTEAFF.

This clone was seen many times. This CDR3 is CASSSLADTTQYF. In DNA form, the CDR3 reads TGTGCCAGCAGCTCTCTAGCGGATACAACGCAGTATTTT. The V and J genes are TRBV11-2 and TRBJ2-3; 7 nucleotides line up with TRBD2. This CDR3 spans 13 amino acids. Trimming took 4 bases from V and 9 from J; bases not matched to a gene: 7. Per germline, CDR1 SGHAT and CDR2 FQNNGV. Full variable domain (rest looked up from reference TRBV11-2 and TRBJ2-3): EAGVAQSPRYKIIEKRQSVAFWCNPISGHATLYWYQQILGQGPKLLIQFQNNGVVDDSQLPKDRFSAERLKGVDSTLKIQPAKLEDSAVYLCASSSLADTTQYFGPGTRLTVL.

The chain's CDR3 is CASSVTSGRSRAEQYF. The CDR3 DNA is TGTGCCAGCAGCGTGACTAGCGGGAGGTCCCGAGCCGAGCAGTACTTC. This sequence joins TRBV11-1 and TRBJ2-7, with 13 bases that match TRBD2. Germline CDR1 SGHAT, CDR2 FQDESV (reference sequence). CDR3 size: 16 residues. V gave up 5 bases and J gave up 6 bases; unmatched junction bases: 10.

This clone was found many times. This chain links TRBV28 with TRBJ1-2, with TRBD1 as a possible D gene (5 bases). CDR3 size: 13 residues. Germline values: CDR1 MDHEN, CDR2 SYDVKM. The V and J ends lost 6 bases and 2 bases respectively, with 10 bases between them. The CDR3 sequence: CASRSTANYGYTF. The CDR3 region has the DNA TGTGCCAGCAGATCGACAGCGAACTATGGCTACACCTTC.

This clone showed up many times. V usage is TRBV20-1 and J usage is TRBJ2-7, with a possible D match to TRBD2 (5 bases). Germline V lookup: CDR1 DFQATT, CDR2 SNEGSKA (reference sequence). The CDR3 covers 13 residues. Trimming removed 6 bases at V and 6 bases at J, with 18 bases between. CDR3 region: CSAKPHREGEQYF. CDR3 nucleotide sequence: TGCAGTGCGAAGCCTCACCGGGAAGGCGAGCAGTACTTC.

This clone occurred many times. This chain joins TRBV3-1 and TRBJ2-7, with 8 bases fitting TRBD1. The CDR3 has 15 residues. Germline V gene lookup returns CDR1 LGHDT and CDR2 YNNKEL (reference sequence). After removal of 0 bases from V and 5 bases from J, the junction contained 6 bases not matched to a gene. The CDR3 coding sequence is TGTGCCAGCAGCCAAGATCGGACAGGGAGGAACGAGCAGTACTTC. It translates to CASSQDRTGRNEQYF.

At least ten counts were recorded for this clone. This clone may be a read error of a much larger clone one base away. This chain uses TRBV12-3 or TRBV12-4 with TRBJ1-1, with TRBD1 matching over 8 bases. The J segment lost 3 bases and the V segment lost 6 bases, leaving 9 bases of the junction unmatched. The CDR3 runs to 15 residues. This chain's CDR3 is CASSRTGISDTEAFF. In DNA, the CDR3 is TGTGCCAGCAGCCGGACAGGGATCTCCGACACTGAAGCTTTCTTT.

This clone was recorded many times. The gene calls are TRBV6-5 and TRBJ1-6; D is uncertain. From germline, CDR1 is MNHEY and CDR2 SVGAGI. V was trimmed by 0 bases and J by 8 bases, leaving 8 bases between them. The CDR3 is made up of 14 amino acids. In DNA, the CDR3 is TGTGCCAGCAGTTACTCGCGCGGAGATTCACCCCTCCACTTT. This translates into CASSYSRGDSPLHF.

This clone was counted a single time. The chain carries TRBV10-3 and TRBJ2-3; D gene uncertain. The CDR3 length is 12 residues. Germline CDR1 is ENHRY and CDR2 is SYGVKD. Between the trimmed V and J ends, which lost 7 bases and 6 bases, there was a span of 11 bases. The CDR3 loop is CAINEIMDTQYF. The CDR3 bases are TGTGCCATCAATGAAATAATGGATACGCAGTATTTT.

This clone was seen many times. This chain joins TRBV5-1 and TRBJ1-2; TRBD1 aligns across 9 bases. The V gene end was trimmed by 2 bases and the J gene end by 7 bases; junction bases not matched to a gene: 12. The CDR3 covers 16 residues. The germline V gene has CDR1 SGHRS and CDR2 YFSETQ. For the CDR3, the DNA is TGCGCCAGCAGCTTCTTCGGGACAGGGAGCCGGAGTGGCTACACCTTC. Protein: CASSFFGTGSRSGYTF.

This clone was found many times. The chain joins TRBV6-2 or TRBV6-3 to TRBJ2-7; 8 bases line up with TRBD1. Germline V gene data show CDR1 as MNHEY and CDR2 as SVGEGT. Unmatched junction bases numbered 6, after V lost 5 bases and J lost 0 bases. The CDR3 length is 15 residues. This CDR3 is CASSPRQGISYEQYF. The CDR3, as DNA: TGTGCCAGCAGTCCTCGACAGGGGATCTCCTACGAGCAGTACTTC.

This clone was detected many times. This CDR3 is also generated by other DNA sequences in the sample. The rearrangement links TRBV24-1 to TRBJ2-3; 8 nucleotides agree with TRBD2. V was clipped by 0 bases and J by 4 bases; unmatched bases: 5. There are 16 residues in the CDR3. CDR1 is KGHDR, CDR2 SFDVKD, per germline. The chain's CDR3 is CATSDLSGGGPDTQYF. In DNA, the CDR3 is TGTGCCACCAGTGATTTGTCGGGGGGGGGGCCAGATACGCAGTATTTT.

The V call is TRBV6-6, the J call TRBJ2-7; TRBD2 aligns across 13 bases. This CDR3 is 16 amino acids long. V was clipped by 2 bases and J by 3 bases; unmatched bases: 4. Germline assignment: CDR1 MNHNY and CDR2 SVGAGI (reference sequence). CDR3 sequence reads: CASSYSRLAGGYEQYF. CDR3 DNA sequence: TGTGCCAGCAGTTACAGCCGACTAGCGGGAGGCTACGAGCAGTACTTC.

This clone was counted many times. The chain recombines TRBV6-1 with TRBJ1-1, with D tentatively TRBD1 (5 bases). The CDR3 totals 13 residues. V lost 6 bases, J lost 9 bases, and 17 bases lay in between. CDR1 MNHNS and CDR2 SASEGT come from the germline V gene. The CDR3 region is CASSPIAGEQAFF. The CDR3 DNA reads as TGTGCCAGCAGCCCCATTGCGGGGGAACAAGCTTTCTTT.

This clone was counted between two and nine times. The chain employs TRBV12-3 or TRBV12-4 and TRBJ1-2; D may be TRBD1 (5 bases). CDR3 length: 15 amino acids. V was pared by 5 bases and J by 5 bases, with 18 bases between. The CDR3 coding sequence is TGTGCCAGCAGTGCCGGAGGGGCGATGAATTATGGCTACACCTTC. Protein: CASSAGGAMNYGYTF.

J is TRBJ1-6 and V is TRBV30; D remains unclear. V lost 3 bases, J lost 7 bases, and 22 bases lay in between. Germline lookup yields CDR1 GTSNPN and CDR2 SVGIG (reference sequence). The CDR3 is 17 amino acids. CDR3 protein: CAWSTSRRTRRNSPLHF. The CDR3 nucleotides read TGTGCCTGGAGCACAAGCAGGAGGACTAGGAGGAATTCACCCCTCCACTTT.

This clone was seen repeatedly, ten times or more. The chain recombines TRBV5-5 with TRBJ1-1, with D hard to call. The germline V and J ends were trimmed by 5 bases and 7 bases, with 21 bases remaining between them. Germline values: CDR1 SGHKS, CDR2 YYEKEE (reference sequence). The CDR3 extends over 15 amino acids. The CDR3 spells CASSLRWPDSVEAFF. CDR3 nucleotide sequence: TGTGCCAGCAGTCTCCGGTGGCCGGACTCGGTTGAAGCTTTCTTT.

This clone was found many times. V is TRBV6-6 and J is TRBJ2-3, with D possibly being TRBD1 (6 bases). The CDR3 length is 18 residues. Germline V gene lookup returns CDR1 MNHNY and CDR2 SVGAGI (reference sequence). Between the trimmed V and J ends, which lost 2 bases and 3 bases, there was a span of 21 bases. The CDR3, as DNA: TGTGCCAGCAGTTACGGCTGGACAGTTTTACCACCGACAGATACGCAGTATTTT. This sequence encodes CASSYGWTVLPPTDTQYF.

This chain uses TRBV11-2 with TRBJ2-7; D might be TRBD1 or TRBD2, each matching 5 bases. The CDR3 is made up of 19 amino acids. In germline, CDR1 is SGHAT, CDR2 FQNNGV. The V gene lost 5 bases and the J gene lost 5 bases, with 31 bases spanning the gap. The CDR3 here is CASSPLGLSRSSGANEQYF. The CDR3 DNA reads TGTGCCAGCAGCCCACTTGGACTCAGTAGATCCTCTGGGGCCAACGAGCAGTACTTC.